This note documents a single T cell receptor beta chain sequence. Its target is not known. The data originate from a study of T cell responses to AZD1222 COVID-19 vaccine. Study outcomes and limitations: Among vaccine-associated CD4 TCRs, coverage spanned spike, with dominance at 160-218 and 743-854. Clonal diversity was possibly underestimated; the donors were predominantly white British and more often female. There were repertoire samples only from the period after the peak T cell response.

This CDR3 is built from 15 residues. The V segment lost 6 bases and the J segment 8 bases; nucleotides outside the gene matches: 12. The germline V gene encodes CDR1 MDHEN and CDR2 SYDVKM. Using immunoSEQ multiplex PCR, the repertoire was profiled, and TCRdb retains in-frame clones only, with some absent. The data show about 140,000 clones, 92% seen once. This sequence joins TRBV28 and TRBJ2-1; 8 nucleotides align to TRBD2. The receptor was derived from an adult who received the AZD1222 COVID-19 vaccine. Source: peripheral blood, taken 28 days after the second AZD1222 dose. This chain's CDR3 is CASSFPGLGSDEQFF. CDR3 nucleotide sequence: TGTGCCAGCAGCTTTCCGGGACTAGGGTCTGATGAGCAGTTCTTC.